A selection of T cell receptor beta chains follows, all from one sample in a study of CD8 T cells in ankylosing spondylitis. TCRdb re-called the 5' RACE reads with MiXCR, one entry per CDR3 protein. The data contain some 700,000 distinct CDR3 sequences, 15% to 20% of them singletons. Sequenced material: blood, either unsorted or a sorted T cell fraction (not recorded which). These receptors all stem from a male donor with ankylosing spondylitis. The CDR3 runs from the conserved cysteine through the conserved F or W. A D gene is named only where the DNA matches it firmly. Only part of the rows carry a size: once, few, many, or a class if the clone is expanded.

17	few	TRBV28	TRBJ2-1	TRBD2	TGTGCCAGCAGTTCGTTCGGGGTCTCTAGCGGATACAATGAGCAGTTCTTC	CASSSFGVSSGYNEQFF
13	-	TRBV30	TRBJ2-3	-	TGTGCCACCGCAGGGGGGGCAGTAGATACGCAGTATTTT	CATAGGAVDTQYF
15	-	TRBV18	TRBJ1-6	-	TGTGCCAGCTCACCACAAACCGGTCAGGCTTCACCCCTCCACTTT	CASSPQTGQASPLHF
15	few	TRBV7-9	TRBJ2-7	TRBD1	TGTGCCAGCAGCTCCGGGACAGTCATTACCTACGAGCAGTACTTC	CASSSGTVITYEQYF
14	-	TRBV20-1	TRBJ1-5	-	TGCAGTGCTAAACCCCTACAGGGCAATCAGCCCCAGCATTTT	CSAKPLQGNQPQHF
16	many	TRBV5-1	TRBJ2-4	TRBD2	TGCGCCAGCAGCCCGGGACTAGCGAGGACGGAAAACATTCAGTACTTC	CASSPGLARTENIQYF
15	few	TRBV7-2	TRBJ2-5	-	TGTGCCAGCAGCTCCTATAATGTACAGGGTGGGACCCAGTACTTC	CASSSYNVQGGTQYF
12	few	TRBV28	TRBJ1-5	-	TGTGCCAGCAGTTTTAGTTATCAGCCCCAGCATTTT	CASSFSYQPQHF
13	-	TRBV15	TRBJ1-1	TRBD1	TGTGCCACCAGCAGCTGGGACAGGGTGGAAGCTTTCTTT	CATSSWDRVEAFF
16	few	TRBV12-3/TRBV12-4	TRBJ2-3	TRBD2	TGTGCCAGCAGGTGGACTAGCGGGGGAATCACAGATACGCAGTATTTT	CASRWTSGGITDTQYF
15	-	TRBV6-1	TRBJ2-1	TRBD1	TGTGCCAGCAGTCCCGGGACAGGGAAGAGCAATGAGCAGTTCTTC	CASSPGTGKSNEQFF
16	-	TRBV6-1	TRBJ1-5	-	TGTGCCACCTACCCTAGACAGGTATATAGCAATCAGCCCCAGCATTTT	CATYPRQVYSNQPQHF
13	-	TRBV21-1	TRBJ2-1	-	TGTGCCAGCAGCAAAGGTGGGGGAGCTGAGCAGTTCTTC	CASSKGGGAEQFF
17	once	TRBV20-1	TRBJ2-5	TRBD2	TGCAGTGCTAGCCCCCCGGTAGCGGGGGGGTTCCAAGAGACCCAGTACTTC	CSASPPVAGGFQETQYF
15	-	TRBV29-1	TRBJ2-1	TRBD2	TGCAGCGTTGCAGGACTAGCGGAGGTATATAATGAGCAGTTCTTC	CSVAGLAEVYNEQFF
17	many	TRBV20-1	TRBJ2-3	-	TGCAGTGCTAGCGCCGTTGAGGCCCCCGGCGGCACAGATACGCAGTATTTT	CSASAVEAPGGTDTQYF
14	few	TRBV20-1	TRBJ2-7	TRBD2	TGCAGTGCACTTCTAGCGGGAGGCCGGGGGGAGCAGTACTTC	CSALLAGGRGEQYF
13	-	TRBV10-2	TRBJ1-2	-	TGCGCCAGCAGTGACCCTACGGGGTATGGCTACACCTTC	CASSDPTGYGYTF
13	few	TRBV12-3/TRBV12-4	TRBJ1-2	-	TGTGCCAGCAGCCCCTCGGAATACTATGGCTACACCTTC	CASSPSEYYGYTF
14	-	TRBV20-1	TRBJ2-7	TRBD1	TGCAGTGCTGCCCCGGGGACAGGGAATTACGAGCAGTACTTC	CSAAPGTGNYEQYF
15	-	TRBV20-1	TRBJ1-2	TRBD1	TGCAGTGCGGCAGCCACAGGGGGCTCGAACTATGGCTACACCTTC	CSAAATGGSNYGYTF
13	-	TRBV28	TRBJ2-6	TRBD2	TGTGCCGGGGGGGGGGCTGGGGCCAACGTCCTGACTTTC	CAGGGAGANVLTF
13	few	TRBV30	TRBJ1-1	-	TGTGCCTGGAGTAGAGGTGGGAACACTGAAGCTTTCTTT	CAWSRGGNTEAFF
16	-	TRBV4-3	TRBJ2-7	-	TGCGCCAGCAGCCAAGAGGTCCGGAGATCGGCCTACGAGCAGTACTTC	CASSQEVRRSAYEQYF
16	-	TRBV7-9	TRBJ1-5	-	TGTGCCAGCAGCTCCGGAGACGGTGGTAGCAATCAGCCCCAGCATTTT	CASSSGDGGSNQPQHF
14	-	TRBV5-1	TRBJ2-7	TRBD1	TGCTCCAGCAGCGATCAGGACAGGCCCTACGAGCAGTACTTC	CSSSDQDRPYEQYF
15	-	TRBV4-1	TRBJ1-1	TRBD1	TGCGCCAGCAGCCAAGATCAGGGGGGGGTAACTGAAGCTTTCTTT	CASSQDQGGVTEAFF
12	few	TRBV6-1	TRBJ1-4	TRBD1	TGTGCCAGCCACAGGGGTCCTGAAAAACTGTTTTTT	CASHRGPEKLFF
18	few	TRBV11-1	TRBJ2-1	TRBD1	TGTGCCAGCAGCCCCGGGACAGGGTGGGCACGGGACTACAATGAGCAGTTCTTC	CASSPGTGWARDYNEQFF
14	few	TRBV12-3/TRBV12-4	TRBJ2-1	-	TGTGCCAGCAGTCGCCGGACTGACCTAAATGAGCAGTTCTTC	CASSRRTDLNEQFF
17	-	TRBV21-1	TRBJ2-4	-	TGTGCCAGCAGCAAAGTTAGGACAGGGGCCACCAAAAACATTCAGTACTTC	CASSKVRTGATKNIQYF
13	-	TRBV12-3/TRBV12-4	TRBJ1-2	-	TGTGCCAGCAGTTACTTGGAGGGCTATGGCTACACCTTC	CASSYLEGYGYTF
15	few	TRBV20-1	TRBJ2-2	-	TGCAGTGCTAGGGGGGAGGACCAAGGGGCCGGGGAGCTGTTTTTT	CSARGEDQGAGELFF
13	-	TRBV6-6	TRBJ2-7	-	TGTGCCAGCAGAAGAGGTTTGGGCTACGAGCAGTACTTC	CASRRGLGYEQYF
15	few	TRBV25-1	TRBJ2-7	TRBD1	TGTGCCAGCAGCGGGGACAGGGGGCGCTCCTACGAGCAGTACTTC	CASSGDRGRSYEQYF
13	few	TRBV29-1	TRBJ2-3	-	TGCAGCGTTGGGACAGCCGGCACAGATACGCAGTATTTT	CSVGTAGTDTQYF
13	few	TRBV7-3	TRBJ1-1	-	TGTGCCAGCAGCCCAACGCCCGTTACTGAAGCTTTCTTT	CASSPTPVTEAFF
15	-	TRBV27	TRBJ2-3	TRBD1	TGTGCCAGCAGTTATCGATACAGGGGGCTCGATACGCAGTATTTT	CASSYRYRGLDTQYF
16	-	TRBV5-1	TRBJ2-1	-	TGCGCCAGCAGCTTGGAGCAGGGTTTAAGCCGCAATGAGCAGTTCTTC	CASSLEQGLSRNEQFF
13	-	TRBV28	TRBJ1-3	TRBD1	TGTGCCAGCCAGGACAGGTTAGGAAACACCATATATTTT	CASQDRLGNTIYF
13	-	TRBV7-9	TRBJ1-2	-	TGTGCCAGCAGCTCTGGGACAAGCTTGGGCTACACCTTC	CASSSGTSLGYTF
14	few	TRBV7-3	TRBJ2-7	-	TGTGCCAGCAGCCTACACCAGGCCTCCTACGAGCAGTACTTC	CASSLHQASYEQYF
19	few	TRBV20-1	TRBJ2-2	-	TGCAGTGCTAGAGATTCTATCCGGCCAGCGGGACAGAACACCGGGGAGCTGTTTTTT	CSARDSIRPAGQNTGELFF
15	once	TRBV7-9	TRBJ1-2	-	TGTGCCAGCAGCTTAGGGCAGGCCGTTCTTTATAGCTACACCTTC	CASSLGQAVLYSYTF
15	-	TRBV6-1	TRBJ2-3	TRBD1	TGTGCCAGCACCCGACAGGGGACTAGCACAGATACGCAGTATTTT	CASTRQGTSTDTQYF
15	few	TRBV3-1	TRBJ1-1	TRBD1	TGTGCCAGCAGCCCTTACAGGGGGCAGAACACTGAAGCTTTCTTT	CASSPYRGQNTEAFF
13	few	TRBV7-9	TRBJ1-4	-	TGTGCCAGCAGCGCCCCACGTGGGGAAAAACTGTTTTTT	CASSAPRGEKLFF
13	few	TRBV27	TRBJ2-7	-	TGTGCCAGCAGTCCCCAGGGTCCTGGCGAGCAGTACTTC	CASSPQGPGEQYF
14	many	TRBV4-3	TRBJ1-2	-	TGCGCCAGCAGCCAAGATGTGGCCGGGAATGGCTACACCTTC	CASSQDVAGNGYTF
14	few	TRBV20-1	TRBJ2-2	-	TGCAGTGCCAAGGGTAGACCTGGGACCGGGGAGCTGTTTTTT	CSAKGRPGTGELFF
16	few	TRBV20-1	TRBJ1-5	-	TGCAGTGCTAGCGCCAGGGGAGGTGGGAGCAATCAGCCCCAGCATTTT	CSASARGGGSNQPQHF
13	-	TRBV2	TRBJ2-7	-	TGTGCCAGCAGTGTTCACCGCGGCTACGAGCAGTACTTC	CASSVHRGYEQYF
16	-	TRBV20-1	TRBJ1-6	-	TGCAGTGCTAGGGGACTTCTGAGCTCCTATAATTCACCCCTCCACTTT	CSARGLLSSYNSPLHF
15	-	TRBV12-3/TRBV12-4	TRBJ1-5	TRBD1	TGTGCCAGCAGCTCAGGACAGGGGGCGTTTCAGCCCCAGCATTTT	CASSSGQGAFQPQHF
14	few	TRBV29-1	TRBJ1-2	TRBD1	TGCAGCGTTGGTCAACAGGGGGCTGATTATGGCTACACCTTC	CSVGQQGADYGYTF